This TCR beta chain was sequenced in a study of T cells in Graves' hyperthyroidism and ophthalmopathy. A word on this clonotype: What it binds is not known.

Whole-study findings and limits: Most expanded thyroid clonotypes above 0.001 recurred in blood. From stable hyperthyroidism, ophthalmopathy was separated by a 13 V-J model.

Disease duration under 2 months; hyperthyroidism patients were aged 18 to 65. V lost 4 bases to trimming and J lost 12 bases; unmatched junction nucleotides: 15. The germline V gene has CDR1 LGHDT and CDR2 YNNKEL (reference sequence). CDR3 size: 18 residues. RNA transcripts provided the source from which TCR beta CDR3 regions were amplified. A first-round RT-PCR of the TCR CDR3 used the HTBI primer set. Via MiXCR, TCRdb re-called the multiplex PCR reads, giving one row per CDR3 protein. Here the sample spans a few hundred thousand distinct CDR3 sequences, about 15% being singletons. Material: blood. The receptor was derived from a woman in her 30s with Graves' hyperthyroidism. The chain recombines TRBV3-1 with TRBJ2-1, with 16 bases identical to TRBD2. The CDR3 DNA reads TGTGCCAGCAGCCTTGCCGGGACTAGCGGGAGGGCCAAGGGGGGGCAGTTCTTC. This sequence encodes CASSLAGTSGRAKGGQFF.